This T cell receptor beta chain was documented in a study of blood T cell repertoires in COVID-19. Data came from immunoSEQ multiplex PCR; TCRdb stores just in-frame clones and leaves some out. The sample lists over 150,000 clones; roughly four fifths were seen once. The germline V gene has CDR1 KGHDR and CDR2 SFDVKD. Trimming took off 0 bases at V and 0 bases at J, with 8 bases between the two ends. The CDR3 spans 16 residues. The V call is TRBV24-1, the J call TRBJ1-5, with D unclear. The sequence derives from a man aged 50-59 years who had recovered from COVID-19. Sequenced sample: PBMCs or T cells enriched from blood (not recorded which). The CDR3 DNA reads TGTGCCACCAGTGATTTGTGGACTTATAGCAATCAGCCCCAGCATTTT. Translation gives CATSDLWTYSNQPQHF.